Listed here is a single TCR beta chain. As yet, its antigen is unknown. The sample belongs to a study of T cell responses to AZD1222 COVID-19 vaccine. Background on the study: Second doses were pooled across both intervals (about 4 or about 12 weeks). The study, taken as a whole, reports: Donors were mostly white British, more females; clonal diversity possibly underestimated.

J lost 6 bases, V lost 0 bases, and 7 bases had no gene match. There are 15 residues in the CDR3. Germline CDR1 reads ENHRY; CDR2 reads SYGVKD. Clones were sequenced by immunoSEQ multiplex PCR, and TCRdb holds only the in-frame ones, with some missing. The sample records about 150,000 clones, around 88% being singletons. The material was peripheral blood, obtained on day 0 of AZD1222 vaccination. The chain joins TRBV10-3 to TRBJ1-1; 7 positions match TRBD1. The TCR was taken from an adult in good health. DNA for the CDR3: TGTGCCATCAGTGAGTCGACCACAGGGGCCCCTGAAGCTTTCTTT. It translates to CAISESTTGAPEAFF.